Shown below are 30 T cell receptor beta chains from a single sample sequenced in a study of blood T cell repertoires in COVID-19. The repertoire was sequenced with immunoSEQ multiplex PCR; TCRdb's copy has only in-frame clones and lacks some. The table shows about 140,000 clones, with over 75% occurring only once. The material sequenced was peripheral blood. The receptors were sampled from a man between 60 and 70 years old with active or convalescent COVID-19.

The rearrangement links TRBV28 to TRBJ1-1, with a possible D match to TRBD1 (5 bases). The CDR3 covers 13 residues. The germline gives CDR1 MDHEN, CDR2 SYDVKM. The V end was cut by 3 bases, the J end by 5 bases, with 10 bases between. Here the CDR3 reads CASSFGGGTEAFF. The CDR3 DNA reads TGTGCCAGCAGTTTTGGGGGGGGAACTGAAGCTTTCTTT.

This clone was counted a single time. The rearrangement links TRBV28 to TRBJ1-2; no reliable D call. The germline V gene encodes CDR1 MDHEN and CDR2 SYDVKM. V was shortened by 6 bases and J by 3 bases, with 14 bases between the two germline ends. This CDR3 region has 14 residues. The CDR3 DNA reads as TGTGCCAGCAGCTGGGCCCTTTCAGACTATGGCTACACCTTC. Translating it yields CASSWALSDYGYTF.

The chain combines TRBV27 with TRBJ1-2, with D perhaps matching TRBD1 (5 bases). The CDR3 runs 12 residues. Germline CDR1 reads MNHEY; CDR2 reads SMNVEV (reference sequence). The ends were cut back, 4 bases at V and 14 bases at J, with 17 bases in the middle. The CDR3 nucleotides read TGTGCCAGCAGTTATTGGACACACGCTTTGACCTTC. Its translation: CASSYWTHALTF.

The chain joins TRBV5-1 to TRBJ2-3; D is possibly TRBD2 (6 bases). Germline-derived CDR1 and CDR2 are SGHRS and YFSETQ. The CDR3 runs to 14 residues. V gave up 3 bases and J gave up 0 bases, with 8 bases separating them. CDR3 residues: CASSSGVSTDTQYF. DNA for the CDR3: TGCGCCAGCAGCTCGGGAGTCAGCACAGATACGCAGTATTTT.

The chain carries TRBV28 and TRBJ1-6; 9 bases fit TRBD1. The CDR3 is 16 residues long. Germline V gene data show CDR1 as MDHEN and CDR2 as SYDVKM. V lost 6 bases, J lost 7 bases, and 10 bases stayed unmatched. DNA of the CDR3: TGTGCCAGCAGAAAACCAGGGACAGGGAACAATTCACCCCTCCACTTT. It translates to CASRKPGTGNNSPLHF. Full variable domain (remainder filled in from reference TRBV28 and TRBJ1-6): DVKVTQSSRYLVKRTGEKVFLECVQDMDHENMFWYRQDPGLGLRLIYFSYDVKMKEKGDIPEGYSVSREKKERFSLILESASTNQTSMYLCASRKPGTGNNSPLHFGNGTRLTVT.

CDR3 amino acids: CASSLGAVQETQYF. In DNA, the CDR3 is TGCGCCAGCAGCTTGGGGGCAGTTCAAGAGACCCAGTACTTC. The chain recombines TRBV5-1 with TRBJ2-5; the D is unclear. The CDR3 covers 14 residues. Germline CDR1 SGHRS, CDR2 YFSETQ. Trimming shortened V by 0 bases and J by 2 bases, and 8 bases separated the two germline ends.

This sequence joins TRBV7-9 and TRBJ1-5; 8 nucleotides line up with TRBD1. Germline trimming cut 5 bases from V and 6 bases from J; bases unmatched to any gene: 0. CDR3 length equals 12 residues. Looked up from germline, CDR1 is SEHNR and CDR2 is FQNEAQ (reference sequence). The CDR3 DNA is TGTGCCAGCAGCGGGACAGGTCAGCCCCAGCATTTT. Translating gives CASSGTGQPQHF.

This chain joins TRBV7-9 and TRBJ2-1; D might be TRBD1 (6 bases). This CDR3 contains 15 residues. Germline V lookup: CDR1 SEHNR, CDR2 FQNEAQ (reference sequence). V lost 10 bases to trimming and J lost 7 bases, with 23 bases between them. CDR3 in DNA: TGTGCCACCCCATGGGGACATCCGGGAAGTAATGAGCAGTTCTTC. Its translation is CATPWGHPGSNEQFF.

The chain uses TRBV5-1 and TRBJ2-6; possible D gene TRBD1, 5 bases. Looked up from germline, CDR1 is SGHRS and CDR2 is YFSETQ. Trimming stripped 3 bases from V and 0 bases from J, with 7 bases between. The CDR3 loop spans 15 amino acids. CDR3 loop: CASSSGHSGANVLTF. CDR3 in DNA: TGCGCCAGCAGCTCCGGACACTCTGGGGCCAACGTCCTGACTTTC.

The genes are TRBV5-6 and TRBJ2-7; tentatively, D is TRBD1 (6 bases). Deletions cut 0 bases from V and 0 bases from J, with 13 bases between. The CDR3 length is 16 residues. The V gene's germline CDR1 is SGHDT and CDR2 YYEEEE. Here the CDR3 DNA reads TGTGCCAGCAGCTTGGCCGGCAGGGGACCCTCCTACGAGCAGTACTTC. It translates to CASSLAGRGPSYEQYF.

The rearrangement links TRBV6-5 to TRBJ1-6; 7 bases match TRBD1. Germline CDR1 reads MNHEY; CDR2 reads SVGAGI. CDR3 length: 16 amino acids. Trimming took 0 bases from V and 7 from J; bases not matched to a gene: 6. The CDR3: CASSYSKDRINSPLHF. The CDR3 DNA is TGTGCCAGCAGTTACTCGAAGGACAGGATAAATTCACCCCTCCACTTT.

V is TRBV30 and J is TRBJ1-1; 8 bases agree with TRBD1. Per germline, CDR1 GTSNPN and CDR2 SVGIG (reference sequence). The CDR3 extends over 14 amino acids. Trimming at V came to 5 bases and at J to 4 bases, leaving 9 bases not matched to a gene. CDR3: CAWAPGTGGTEAFF. The CDR3 DNA follows: TGTGCCTGGGCCCCAGGTACAGGGGGCACTGAAGCTTTCTTT.

In its sample, this clone was seen a few times. V and J are TRBV6-5 and TRBJ1-2, with 11 bases matching TRBD1. CDR3 length: 15 amino acids. Germline CDR1 MNHEY, CDR2 SVGAGI. V was pared by 10 bases and J by 7 bases, with 14 bases of the junction left unmatched. CDR3 bases: TGTGCCACCAGAACTACGACGGGACAGGGGGGTGGCTACACCTTC. Protein sequence: CATRTTTGQGGGYTF.

This sequence joins TRBV19 and TRBJ1-5, with D possibly matching TRBD1 (6 bases). CDR1 is LNHDA, CDR2 SQIVND, per germline (reference sequence). This CDR3 is built from 14 residues. The germline V and J ends were trimmed by 3 bases and 9 bases, with 15 bases remaining between them. CDR3 in DNA: TGTGCCAGTAGTATGGGGACACCCACGGGGCCCCAGCATTTT. The encoded protein is CASSMGTPTGPQHF.

The CDR3 protein is CASSPMISRGGGGMNTEAFF. For the CDR3, the DNA is TGTGCCAGCTCACCAATGATATCGCGAGGGGGAGGGGGTATGAACACTGAAGCTTTCTTT. This chain joins TRBV18 and TRBJ1-1; TRBD1 is a possible D gene (6 bases). CDR3 size: 20 residues. V was shortened by 2 bases and J by 0 bases, with 25 bases between the two germline ends. Germline V CDR1 and CDR2: KGHSH, LQKENI. Variable domain in full (rest from reference TRBV18 and TRBJ1-1): NAGVMQNPRHLVRRRGQEARLRCSPMKGHSHVYWYRQLPEEGLKFMVYLQKENIIDESGMPKERFSAEFPKEGPSILRIQQVVRGDSAAYFCASSPMISRGGGGMNTEAFFGQGTRLTVV.

The V call is TRBV5-4, the J call TRBJ2-2; tentatively, D is TRBD2 (6 bases). The CDR3 has 16 amino acids. The ends were cut back, 1 base at V and 0 bases at J, with 10 bases in the middle. Germline assignment: CDR1 SGHNT and CDR2 YYREEE (reference sequence). CDR3: CASSLTSLPNTGELFF. CDR3 in DNA: TGTGCCAGCAGCTTGACTAGCTTGCCGAACACCGGGGAGCTGTTTTTT. Drawing the rest from reference TRBV5-4 and TRBJ2-2, the complete variable domain is ETGVTQSPTHLIKTRGQQVTLRCSSQSGHNTVSWYQQALGQGPQFIFQYYREEENGRGNFPPRFSGLQFPNYSSELNVNALELDDSALYLCASSLTSLPNTGELFFGEGSRLTVL.

The chain links TRBV4-1 to TRBJ2-7, with TRBD2 as a possible D gene (5 bases). The V end lost 0 bases, the J end lost 3 bases, and 12 bases lay between the germline ends. CDR3 size: 15 residues. The germline gives CDR1 MGHRA, CDR2 YSYEKL. The DNA of the CDR3 is TGCGCCAGCAGCCAAGATCTACGGGGATTCTACGAGCAGTACTTC. Translated, it gives CASSQDLRGFYEQYF.

This sequence joins TRBV19 and TRBJ1-1; the D is unclear. Germline V lookup: CDR1 LNHDA, CDR2 SQIVND (reference sequence). There are 13 residues in the CDR3. V lost 6 bases and J 1 base, leaving 9 bases between the germline ends. The CDR3 is CASSRRQNTEAFF. As DNA, the CDR3 is TGTGCCAGTAGCAGACGACAGAACACTGAAGCTTTCTTT.

V and J are TRBV28 and TRBJ1-6; 8 nucleotides line up with TRBD1. Germline values: CDR1 MDHEN, CDR2 SYDVKM. Trimming at V came to 8 bases and at J to 8 bases, leaving 5 bases not matched to a gene. There are 13 residues in the CDR3. CDR3: CASDRGADSPLHF. The DNA for the CDR3 is TGTGCCAGCGACAGGGGAGCCGATTCACCCCTCCACTTT.

This chain uses TRBV7-9 with TRBJ2-7, with 7 nucleotides matching TRBD2. J lost 6 bases, V lost 0 bases, and 5 bases had no gene match. Germline V gives CDR1 SEHNR, CDR2 FQNEAQ (reference sequence). The CDR3 runs to 14 residues. The CDR3 spells CASSLAGREGEQYF. In DNA form, the CDR3 reads TGTGCCAGCAGCTTAGCGGGTAGGGAGGGCGAGCAGTACTTC.

This clone appeared once. The genes are TRBV15 and TRBJ2-7; 12 bases line up with TRBD2. Germline trimming cut 3 bases from V and 4 bases from J; bases unmatched to any gene: 7. The CDR3 runs 16 residues. Per the germline V gene, CDR1 is LNHNV and CDR2 is YYDKDF (reference sequence). The CDR3 loop is CATSRTTSGRFYEQYF. CDR3 DNA: TGTGCCACCAGCAGGACTACTAGCGGGAGGTTTTACGAGCAGTACTTC.

The gene calls are TRBV5-1 and TRBJ2-7; D is possibly TRBD2 (7 bases). Trimming left V 4 bases short and J 2 bases short, with 16 bases between. The CDR3 runs to 15 residues. Germline CDR1 and CDR2: SGHRS and YFSETQ. CDR3: CASSRGRVPAYEQYF. The CDR3 DNA reads as TGCGCCAGCAGCAGGGGGAGGGTCCCAGCCTACGAGCAGTACTTC.

V is TRBV11-2 and J is TRBJ2-6, with a weak D call TRBD2 (5 bases). Germline-derived CDR1 and CDR2 are SGHAT and FQNNGV. V was trimmed by 1 base and J by 2 bases, leaving 6 bases between them. The CDR3 totals 15 residues. DNA of the CDR3: TGTGCCAGCAGCTTAGTGAGGGCTGGGGCCAACGTCCTGACTTTC. Its translation: CASSLVRAGANVLTF.

This chain links TRBV23-1 with TRBJ2-5; 9 bases are a match to TRBD1. TRBV23-1 is identified as an open reading frame with a role that is uncertain. Trimming cost V 4 bases and J 1 base; bases outside gene matches: 7. CDR3 length: 16 residues. The DNA of the CDR3 is TGCGCCAGCAGTCCGACAGGGGGAACACGCCAAGAGACCCAGTACTTC. Translating gives CASSPTGGTRQETQYF.

The CDR3 sequence is CASRLLISGSQQYF. CDR3 DNA sequence: TGTGCCAGCAGACTACTTATATCCGGGTCCCAGCAGTACTTC. This chain links TRBV6-6 with TRBJ2-7; D is undetermined. The CDR3 runs to 14 residues. V shed 6 bases and J shed 8 bases, with 20 bases lying between them. The germline V gene has CDR1 MNHNY and CDR2 SVGAGI (reference sequence).

V and J are TRBV4-2 and TRBJ2-7, with TRBD2 as a possible D gene (6 bases). V lost 0 bases, J lost 3 bases, and 12 bases lay in between. Germline values: CDR1 LGHNA, CDR2 YNFKEQ. The CDR3 totals 15 residues. This CDR3 reads CASSQDASAHYEQYF. The CDR3 region has the DNA TGTGCCAGCAGCCAAGATGCTAGCGCACACTACGAGCAGTACTTC.

The gene calls are TRBV29-1 and TRBJ2-7, with a possible D match to TRBD1 (6 bases). CDR3 length: 15 residues. Germline loops: CDR1 SQVTM, CDR2 ANQGSEA. The germline V and J ends were trimmed by 5 bases and 1 base, with 18 bases remaining between them. The CDR3 reads CSVLKLTGTSYEQYF. The CDR3 DNA is TGCAGCGTTTTAAAACTCACCGGGACATCCTACGAGCAGTACTTC.

CDR3 nucleotide sequence: TGTGCCAGCAGCCAAGCGGTACAGTCCTACGAGCAGTACTTC. It codes for CASSQAVQSYEQYF. The genes are TRBV3-1 (or the pseudogene TRBV3-2) and TRBJ2-7, with unresolved D. The germline V gene has CDR1 LGHDT and CDR2 YNNKEL (reference sequence). The length of the CDR3 is 14 residues. V lost 1 base, J lost 1 base, and 8 bases lay in between.

This clone has only one observation. The gene calls are TRBV3-1 (or the pseudogene TRBV3-2) and TRBJ1-2; 10 nucleotides align to TRBD1. Germline V gene lookup returns CDR1 LGHDT and CDR2 YNNKEL (reference sequence). The CDR3 has 15 amino acids. V shed 5 bases, J shed 6 bases, and the junction held 9 bases outside the gene matches. CDR3 residues: CASSTRAGQGNGYTF. DNA of the CDR3: TGTGCCAGCAGCACCCGAGCGGGACAGGGGAATGGCTACACCTTC.

The rearrangement links TRBV15 to TRBJ2-7; D is uncertain. Trimming removed 0 bases from V and 2 bases from J, with 14 bases in between. Per the germline V gene, CDR1 is LNHNV and CDR2 is YYDKDF (reference sequence). The CDR3 has 16 residues. CDR3 bases: TGTGCCACCAGCAGAGATCCTATTGGCGGAACCTACGAGCAGTACTTC. Residues: CATSRDPIGGTYEQYF.